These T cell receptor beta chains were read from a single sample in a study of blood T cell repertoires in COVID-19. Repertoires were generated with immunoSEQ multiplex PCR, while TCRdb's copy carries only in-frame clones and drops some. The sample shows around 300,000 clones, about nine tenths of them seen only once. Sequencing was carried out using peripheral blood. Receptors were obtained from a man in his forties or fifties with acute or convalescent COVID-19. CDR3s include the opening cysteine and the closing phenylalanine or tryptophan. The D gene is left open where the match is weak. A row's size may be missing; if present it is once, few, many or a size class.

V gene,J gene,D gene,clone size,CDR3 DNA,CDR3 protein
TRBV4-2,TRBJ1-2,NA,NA,TGTGCCAGCAGCCAAGATCTCACAGGGACCCACTATGGCTACACCTTC,CASSQDLTGTHYGYTF
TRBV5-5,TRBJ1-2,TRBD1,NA,TGTGCCAGCAGCTTGGGACAGGGTACTACCTATGGCTACACCTTC,CASSLGQGTTYGYTF
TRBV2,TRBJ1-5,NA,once,TGTGCCAGCACCTCGACACTGAGCAATCAGCCCCAGCATTTT,CASTSTLSNQPQHF
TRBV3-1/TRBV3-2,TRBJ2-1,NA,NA,TGTGCCAGCAGCCACCGGAGGGACTCCCTCTCCTACAATGAGCAGTTCTTC,CASSHRRDSLSYNEQFF
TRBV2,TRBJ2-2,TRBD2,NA,TGTGCCAGCAGTGGGGCTAGCGGGGGTTACGCGAACACCGGGGAGCTGTTTTTT,CASSGASGGYANTGELFF
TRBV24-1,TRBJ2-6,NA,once,TGTGCCACCAGTTCTAGCGCTTCTGGGGCCAACGTCCTGACTTTC,CATSSSASGANVLTF
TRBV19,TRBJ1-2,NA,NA,TGTGCCAGTAGCACGCCGGGACTCCCAGGCATTAGCTATGGCTACACCTTC,CASSTPGLPGISYGYTF
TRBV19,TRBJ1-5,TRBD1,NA,TGTGCCAGTAGAGGACAGGGGGAACAGCCCCAGCATTTT,CASRGQGEQPQHF
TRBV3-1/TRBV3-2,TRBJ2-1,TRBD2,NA,TGTGCCAGCAGCCAAGATGGGGCGGGGGGATGGTCCTACAATGAGCAGTTCTTC,CASSQDGAGGWSYNEQFF
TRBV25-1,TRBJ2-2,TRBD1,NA,TGTGCCAGCAGTGAATCACCGGGACAGGTTAACACCGGGGAGCTGTTTTTT,CASSESPGQVNTGELFF
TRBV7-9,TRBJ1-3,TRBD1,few,TGTGCCAGCAGCCGGACAGGGGAAAACACCATATATTTT,CASSRTGENTIYF
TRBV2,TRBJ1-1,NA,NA,TGTGCCAGCAGCGCAGACATCACTGAAGCTTTCTTT,CASSADITEAFF
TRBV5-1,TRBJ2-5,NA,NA,TGCGCCAGCAGCTTAAGCGGGTCGGCTGTAGAGACCCAGTACTTC,CASSLSGSAVETQYF
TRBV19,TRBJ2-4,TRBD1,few,TGTGCCAGTAGTATGAAGACAGGGTGGAACATTCAGTACTTC,CASSMKTGWNIQYF
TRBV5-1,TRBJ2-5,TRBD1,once,TGCGCCAGCAGCACAACCGGGACAGCAGAAGAGACCCAGTACTTC,CASSTTGTAEETQYF
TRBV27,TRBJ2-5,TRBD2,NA,TGTGCCAGCAGTCCAAATAGCGGGAGTGAGACCCAGTACTTC,CASSPNSGSETQYF
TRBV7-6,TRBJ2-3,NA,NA,TGTGCCAGCAGCTTAGTCGGGGGTGAAGATACGCAGTATTTT,CASSLVGGEDTQYF
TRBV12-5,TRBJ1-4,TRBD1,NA,TGTGCTAGTGGTTCAGGGGGCACTAATGAAAAACTGTTTTTT,CASGSGGTNEKLFF
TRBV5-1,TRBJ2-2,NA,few,TGCGCCAGCAGCTTGGCCGGGAGAACCACCGGGGAGCTGTTTTTT,CASSLAGRTTGELFF